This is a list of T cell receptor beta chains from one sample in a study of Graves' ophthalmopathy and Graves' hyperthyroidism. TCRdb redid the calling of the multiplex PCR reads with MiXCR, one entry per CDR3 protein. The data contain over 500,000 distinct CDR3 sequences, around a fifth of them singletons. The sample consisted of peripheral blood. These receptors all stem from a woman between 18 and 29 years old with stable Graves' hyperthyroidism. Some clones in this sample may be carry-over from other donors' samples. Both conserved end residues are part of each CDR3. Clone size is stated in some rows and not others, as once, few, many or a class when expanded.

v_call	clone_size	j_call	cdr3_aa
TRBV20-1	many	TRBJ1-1	CSAGYEAFF
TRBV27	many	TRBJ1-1	CASSYADRMNTEAFF
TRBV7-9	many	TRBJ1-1	CASINNQGWATEAFF
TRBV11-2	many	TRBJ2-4	CASSSTAGNIQYF
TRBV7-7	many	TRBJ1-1	CASRPVTRLNTEAFF
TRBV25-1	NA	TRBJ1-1	CASTVTGDTEAFF
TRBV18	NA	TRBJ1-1	CASSPSSGGAEAFF
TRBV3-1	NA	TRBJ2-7	CASSQEAFYEQYF
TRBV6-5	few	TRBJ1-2	CASSYGQGPLSGYTF
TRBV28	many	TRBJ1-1	CASSLKQGSEAFF
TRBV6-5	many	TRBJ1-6	CASSLTGGFNSPLHF
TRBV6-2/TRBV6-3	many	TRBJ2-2	CASSYSYFSTANTGELFF
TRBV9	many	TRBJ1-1	CASSAPGGADRNTEAFF
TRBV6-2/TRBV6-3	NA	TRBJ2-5	CASRSNSRRQETQYF
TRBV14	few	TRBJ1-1	CASRETGATTEAFF
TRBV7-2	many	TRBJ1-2	CASRSGSGYTF
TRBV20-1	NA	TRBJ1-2	CSARDIEGAANYGYTF
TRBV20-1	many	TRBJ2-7	CSAHEGTGTYEQYF
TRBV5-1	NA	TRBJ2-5	CASSSETGRQETQYF
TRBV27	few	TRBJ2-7	CASSLFPGTSERRNEQYF
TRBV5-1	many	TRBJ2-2	CASTPFANTGELFF
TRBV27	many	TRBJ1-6	CASSFGSGGSPLHF
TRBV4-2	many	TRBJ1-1	CASSQGLGGSGNTEAFF
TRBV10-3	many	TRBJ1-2	CAISPTVYGYTF
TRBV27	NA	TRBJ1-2	CASRRVTTQDYGYTF
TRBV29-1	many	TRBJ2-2	CSVGDWRNTGELFF